These 22 T cell receptor beta chains originate from one sample sequenced in a study of CD8 T cells in ankylosing spondylitis. TCRdb analysed the 5' RACE reads with MiXCR anew, one entry per CDR3 protein. This table holds 350,000 or so distinct CDR3 sequences, roughly 12% found once. Sequenced: blood, either unsorted or a sorted T cell fraction (not recorded which). These receptor sequences come from a female donor with ankylosing spondylitis or in good health (not recorded which).

In its sample, this clonotype was seen many times. The chain uses TRBV12-3 or TRBV12-4 and TRBJ2-7; maybe TRBD1 (6 bases). The CDR3 has 13 amino acids. With 6 bases removed from V and 2 bases from J, the gap between germline ends came to 11 bases. The CDR3 nucleotides are TGTGCCAGCAGGGTGGGGGCCCCCTACGAGCAGTACTTC. Encoded protein: CASRVGAPYEQYF.

Note on this clonotype: This may be a read error, as it is one base from a much larger clone. The chain couples TRBV5-1 to TRBJ2-1; the match to TRBD2 covers 11 bases. The V gene's germline CDR1 is SGHRS and CDR2 YFSETQ. There are 15 residues in the CDR3. The CDR3 reads CTSSLQLAGANEQFF. The CDR3 DNA follows: TGCACCAGCAGCTTGCAACTAGCGGGAGCAAATGAGCAGTTCTTC.

The chain combines TRBV12-3 or TRBV12-4 with TRBJ2-3; D might be TRBD2 (6 bases). This CDR3 is 12 amino acids long. The V gene lost 7 bases and the J gene lost 6 bases, with 11 bases spanning the gap. In DNA, the CDR3 is TGTGCCAGCACCCCTAGCGTGGATACGCAGTATTTT. Residues: CASTPSVDTQYF.

This clonotype occurred many times. The rearrangement joins TRBV27 to TRBJ1-3, with 7 bases aligning to TRBD1. With 7 bases clipped from V and 0 bases from J, the junction kept 15 bases outside the gene matches. From germline, CDR1 is MNHEY and CDR2 SMNVEV (reference sequence). This CDR3 contains 18 residues. The CDR3 here is CASKPGTAFRSSGNTIYF. CDR3 bases: TGTGCCAGCAAACCCGGGACAGCTTTTAGGAGCTCTGGAAACACCATATATTTT.

This clonotype showed up many times. The chain couples TRBV6-5 to TRBJ1-1, with a weak D call TRBD1 (6 bases). This CDR3 spans 17 amino acids. Between the trimmed V and J ends, which lost 0 bases and 5 bases, there was a span of 19 bases. Germline V lookup: CDR1 MNHEY, CDR2 SVGAGI. The CDR3 reads CASSYSSTGTMGTEAFF. The CDR3 nucleotides read TGTGCCAGCAGTTACTCGAGTACAGGGACGATGGGGACTGAAGCTTTCTTT.

The sample holds many counts of this clonotype. This chain joins TRBV5-1 and TRBJ1-1; TRBD1 aligns across 8 bases. After removal of 0 bases from V and 10 bases from J, the junction contained 17 bases not matched to a gene. Per germline, CDR1 SGHRS and CDR2 YFSETQ. The CDR3 is made up of 17 amino acids. For the CDR3, the DNA is TGCGCCAGCAGCTTGGCCATGGCGTCCGGGACAGGCGGGGGAGCTTTCTTT. As protein: CASSLAMASGTGGGAFF.

This clonotype has more than one count but fewer than ten. The chain uses TRBV30 and TRBJ2-2; D is unresolved. Germline-derived CDR1 and CDR2 are GTSNPN and SVGIG (reference sequence). This CDR3 contains 13 residues. The germline V and J ends were trimmed by 0 bases and 6 bases, with 8 bases remaining between them. The CDR3 loop reads CAWSVGVAGELFF. The CDR3 nucleotides read TGTGCCTGGAGTGTTGGAGTAGCCGGGGAGCTGTTTTTT.

This clonotype was detected only a few times. The chain couples TRBV2 to TRBJ2-1; D possibly corresponds to TRBD2 (6 bases). The CDR3 is 14 amino acids. Germline CDR1 SNHLY, CDR2 FYNNEI. V lost 6 bases to trimming and J lost 10 bases, with 19 bases between them. The CDR3 region is CASRERAARMEQFF. In DNA, the CDR3 is TGTGCCAGCAGGGAGCGGGCCGCTCGAATGGAGCAGTTCTTC.

This sequence joins TRBV11-3 and TRBJ2-7; D is ambiguous. This CDR3 contains 18 residues. The germline V and J ends were trimmed by 1 base and 3 bases, with 22 bases remaining between them. Germline loops: CDR1 SGHNT, CDR2 YENEEA. CDR3 sequence reads: CASSLGRMGGVSSYEQYF. CDR3 nucleotide sequence: TGTGCCAGCAGCTTAGGTCGGATGGGTGGCGTATCGAGCTACGAGCAGTACTTC.

Only a few counts were recorded for this clonotype. CDR3 in DNA: TGTGCCAGCAGCCAATACAGGGGCGAAAAACTGTTTTTT. Protein sequence: CASSQYRGEKLFF. The genes are TRBV16 and TRBJ1-4; 7 bases fit TRBD1. This CDR3 region has 13 residues. V gave up 1 base and J gave up 8 bases; unmatched junction bases: 1. Germline lookup yields CDR1 KGHSY and CDR2 FQNENV.

This clonotype was seen ten or more times. This chain links TRBV9 with TRBJ2-7; 10 bases agree with TRBD2. With V trimmed by 3 bases and J by 3 bases, 3 bases remained unmatched. Germline V gene sequence: CDR1 SGDLS, CDR2 YYNGEE. The CDR3 is made up of 14 amino acids. CDR3 sequence reads: CASSASGGNYEQYF. The DNA of the CDR3 is TGTGCCAGCAGCGCTAGCGGGGGTAACTACGAGCAGTACTTC.

This clonotype was counted many times. J is TRBJ2-1 and V is TRBV5-1, with 7 bases identical to TRBD2. With V trimmed by 2 bases and J by 5 bases, 16 bases remained unmatched. Germline assignment: CDR1 SGHRS and CDR2 YFSETQ. The CDR3 has 18 amino acids. The CDR3 sequence: CASSLSLMGGGSNNEQFF. The DNA of the CDR3 is TGCGCCAGCAGCTTATCCTTGATGGGCGGGGGAAGCAACAATGAGCAGTTCTTC.

This clonotype was recorded at least ten times. This chain joins TRBV6-1 and TRBJ2-7; the D gene is possibly TRBD2 (5 bases). Germline V gives CDR1 MNHNS, CDR2 SASEGT. V lost 5 bases, J lost 4 bases, and 12 bases lay in between. The CDR3 contains 13 residues. The CDR3 bases are TGTGCCAGCAGTCGAAGCGGAGAATACGAGCAGTACTTC. It codes for CASSRSGEYEQYF.

This clonotype came up many times. V usage is TRBV27 and J usage is TRBJ1-4; perhaps TRBD1 as D (6 bases). CDR1 is MNHEY and CDR2 is SMNVEV in the germline V gene (reference sequence). The CDR3 contains 12 residues. V lost 3 bases and J 8 bases, leaving 7 bases between the germline ends. In DNA form, the CDR3 reads TGTGCCAGCAGTTTCCAGGGGGAAAAACTGTTTTTT. Amino acid sequence: CASSFQGEKLFF.

This clonotype was found a few times. The V gene is TRBV12-3 or TRBV12-4, the J gene TRBJ1-1; 7 nucleotides align to TRBD1. The V gene end was trimmed by 10 bases and the J gene end by 1 base; junction bases not matched to a gene: 3. The CDR3 spans 12 residues. The CDR3 reads CATGTENTEAFF. CDR3 nucleotides: TGTGCCACCGGGACAGAGAACACTGAAGCTTTCTTT.

This clonotype was counted at least ten times. The chain recombines TRBV5-1 with TRBJ2-3; TRBD1 agrees at 7 bases. V shed 4 bases and J 0 bases; nucleotides not matched to a gene: 5. Germline V gives CDR1 SGHRS, CDR2 YFSETQ. The CDR3 runs to 15 residues. The CDR3 DNA reads TGCGCCAGCAGCCCGACAGGGTCTAGCACAGATACGCAGTATTTT. As protein: CASSPTGSSTDTQYF.

This clonotype was picked up many times. V and J are TRBV2 and TRBJ2-4; D may be TRBD2 (5 bases). The CDR3 spans 13 residues. V shed 5 bases and J shed 1 base, with 6 bases lying between them. From germline, CDR1 is SNHLY and CDR2 FYNNEI. In nucleotides, the CDR3 is TGTGCCAGCAGTCGGGATGCCAAAAACATTCAGTACTTC. It codes for CASSRDAKNIQYF. The full variable domain, its missing parts supplied by reference TRBV2 and TRBJ2-4, is EPEVTQTPSHQVTQMGQEVILRCVPISNHLYFYWYRQILGQKVEFLVSFYNNEISEKSEIFDDQFSVERPDGSNFTLKIRSTKLEDSAMYFCASSRDAKNIQYFGAGTRLSVL.

This chain joins TRBV5-1 and TRBJ2-7; possibly TRBD2 for D (6 bases). The CDR3 is 14 residues long. CDR1 is SGHRS and CDR2 is YFSETQ in the germline V gene. Trimming took 0 bases from V and 3 from J, leaving 10 bases between them. The CDR3 spells CASSLVASDYEQYF. For the CDR3, the DNA is TGCGCCAGCAGCTTGGTGGCTAGCGACTACGAGCAGTACTTC.

This clonotype was seen repeatedly, ten times or more. The chain recombines TRBV5-1 with TRBJ2-1; no firm D call. CDR3 size: 13 residues. Trimming cost V 4 bases and J 7 bases, with 12 bases left between them. From germline, CDR1 is SGHRS and CDR2 YFSETQ. The CDR3 DNA reads as TGCGCCAGCAGCCTCCCAAGGGCAAATGAGCAGTTCTTC. Its protein product is CASSLPRANEQFF.

This clonotype was seen only a few times. The chain recombines TRBV6-1 with TRBJ2-1; 10 nucleotides line up with TRBD2. V lost 10 bases and J lost 3; bases outside the gene matches: 9. Germline CDR1 is MNHNS and CDR2 is SASEGT. This CDR3 has 15 amino acids. The CDR3 DNA is TGTGCCACCAGGGACAGACTAGCGGGCTACAATGAGCAGTTCTTC. As protein: CATRDRLAGYNEQFF.

This clonotype was counted many times. The chain links TRBV27 to TRBJ1-5; D unresolved. The CDR3 is 14 residues long. Trimming removed 3 bases from V and 4 bases from J, with 10 bases in between. In germline, CDR1 is MNHEY, CDR2 SMNVEV (reference sequence). The DNA of the CDR3 is TGTGCCAGCAGTTTTACGGGTCCGAATCAGCCCCAGCATTTT. It yields the protein CASSFTGPNQPQHF.

There are a few counts of this clonotype. The chain couples TRBV20-1 to TRBJ2-3; 9 bases line up with TRBD2. J gave up 1 base and V 4 bases, and 9 bases lay outside the gene matches. This CDR3 contains 16 residues. The V gene's germline CDR1 is DFQATT and CDR2 SNEGSKA (reference sequence). The CDR3 sequence is CSAISRLAGGTDTQYF. The CDR3 nucleotides read TGCAGTGCTATTTCCCGTTTAGCGGGAGGCACAGATACGCAGTATTTT.